Shown below are 11 T cell receptor beta chains from a single sample sequenced in a study of cytomegalovirus exposure and HLA in healthy donors. The PCR had 60 Vbeta and 13 Jbeta primers. Assay: immunoSEQ multiplex PCR; the TCRdb copy retains only in-frame clones and omits some. The sample lists roughly 82,000 clones, approximately 74% occurring once. The specimen was PBMCs. The source of these receptors is a woman aged 50 to 65 in good health and CMV-seropositive.

The chain couples TRBV13 to TRBJ1-2; 7 bases are a match to TRBD1. V shed 5 bases, J shed 4 bases, and the junction held 4 bases outside the gene matches. CDR1 and CDR2 (germline): PRHDT, FYEKMQ (reference sequence). The CDR3 extends over 13 amino acids. The CDR3 sequence: CASSRQGGYGYTF. The CDR3 nucleotides are TGTGCCAGCAGCAGACAGGGTGGCTATGGCTACACCTTC.

The chain couples TRBV4-2 to TRBJ2-7, with D maybe TRBD2 (5 bases). This CDR3 has 15 amino acids. CDR1 and CDR2 (germline): LGHNA, YNFKEQ. V lost 4 bases and J 0 bases, leaving 13 bases between the germline ends. CDR3 loop: CASSLTGLHSYEQYF. As DNA, the CDR3 is TGTGCCAGCAGCCTCACTGGACTCCACTCCTACGAGCAGTACTTC.

The gene calls are TRBV7-9 and TRBJ2-2; D is undetermined. The CDR3 loop spans 15 amino acids. V was pared by 1 base and J by 4 bases, with 10 bases between. Germline V gene lookup returns CDR1 SEHNR and CDR2 FQNEAQ (reference sequence). CDR3 in DNA: TGTGCCAGCAGCTTAGGGAGACTGATCACCGGGGAGCTGTTTTTT. It specifies CASSLGRLITGELFF.

The gene calls are TRBV29-1 and TRBJ2-3; possibly TRBD2 for D (6 bases). The CDR3 totals 12 residues. Trimming removed 7 bases from V and 4 bases from J, with 12 bases in between. Germline CDR1 reads SQVTM; CDR2 reads ANQGSEA. The DNA for the CDR3 is TGCAGCGCCGCTAGCGTCGCAGATACGCAGTATTTT. Encoded protein: CSAASVADTQYF.

This sequence joins TRBV5-6 and TRBJ2-7; 8 bases line up with TRBD1. Germline assignment: CDR1 SGHDT and CDR2 YYEEEE. The CDR3 is made up of 15 amino acids. Unmatched junction bases numbered 4, after V lost 2 bases and J lost 0 bases. The CDR3 region is CASSFGTGLSYEQYF. The CDR3 coding sequence is TGTGCCAGCAGCTTTGGGACAGGCCTCTCCTACGAGCAGTACTTC.

This clone was seen a few times. This chain links TRBV5-8 with TRBJ1-5; D not resolved. Germline CDR1 and CDR2: SGHTS and YDEGEE. This CDR3 comprises 14 residues. The ends were cut back, 3 bases at V and 11 bases at J, with 18 bases in the middle. CDR3 DNA sequence: TGTGCCAGCAGCTCCGATAGCCTCGGCTTTGCCCAGCATTTT. Protein sequence: CASSSDSLGFAQHF.

The chain's CDR3 is CSAGGTSAVYGYTF. The CDR3 DNA follows: TGCAGCGCGGGTGGCACCTCGGCAGTCTATGGCTACACCTTC. The chain carries TRBV29-1 and TRBJ1-2; D is undetermined. V gave up 7 bases and J gave up 4 bases, with 19 bases separating them. The CDR3 totals 14 residues. Germline assignment: CDR1 SQVTM and CDR2 ANQGSEA.

This clone was seen a few times. The V gene is TRBV2, the J gene TRBJ1-4; tentatively, D is TRBD1 (5 bases). CDR3 length equals 15 residues. In germline, CDR1 is SNHLY, CDR2 FYNNEI. V lost 6 bases and J 5 bases, leaving 16 bases between the germline ends. The CDR3 DNA is TGTGCCAGCAGAATCGGGCAGGGAAAAAATGAAAAACTGTTTTTT. Translated: CASRIGQGKNEKLFF.

J is TRBJ2-1 and V is TRBV10-1; 9 bases align to TRBD2. Germline CDR1 reads WNHNN; CDR2 reads SYGVQD (reference sequence). After removal of 6 bases from V and 0 bases from J, the junction contained 3 bases not matched to a gene. This CDR3 has 15 amino acids. CDR3 bases: TGCGCCAGCAGCCCTAGCGGGACCTCCTACAATGAGCAGTTCTTC. Amino acid sequence: CASSPSGTSYNEQFF.

This chain links TRBV30 with TRBJ1-1; D uncertain. The CDR3 sequence is 14 residues long. The germline V gene has CDR1 GTSNPN and CDR2 SVGIG (reference sequence). V was shortened by 1 base and J by 5 bases, with 14 bases between the two germline ends. This CDR3 is CAWSATKAGTEAFF. CDR3 sequence (DNA): TGTGCCTGGAGTGCAACTAAGGCCGGGACTGAAGCTTTCTTT.

J is TRBJ1-5 and V is TRBV9; weak D call: TRBD1 (5 bases). The CDR3 length is 14 residues. Germline lookup yields CDR1 SGDLS and CDR2 YYNGEE. V lost 4 bases to trimming and J lost 0 bases, with 8 bases between them. The CDR3 nucleotides are TGTGCCAGCAGCCTAACAGGTAGCAATCAGCCCCAGCATTTT. Translated: CASSLTGSNQPQHF.